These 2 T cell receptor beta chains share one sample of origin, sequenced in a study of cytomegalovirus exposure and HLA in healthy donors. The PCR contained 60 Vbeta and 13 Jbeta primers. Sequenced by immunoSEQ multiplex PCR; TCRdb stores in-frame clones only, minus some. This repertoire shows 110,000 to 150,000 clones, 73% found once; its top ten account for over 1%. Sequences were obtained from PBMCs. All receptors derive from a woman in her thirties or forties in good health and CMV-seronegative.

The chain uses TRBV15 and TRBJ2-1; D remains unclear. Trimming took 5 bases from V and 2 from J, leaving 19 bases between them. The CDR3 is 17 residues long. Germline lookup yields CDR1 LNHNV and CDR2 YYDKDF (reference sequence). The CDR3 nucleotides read TGTGCCACCAGCGGAGCGAGACACCTGTTAACCTACAATGAGCAGTTCTTC. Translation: CATSGARHLLTYNEQFF. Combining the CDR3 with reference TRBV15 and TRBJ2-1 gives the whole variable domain DAMVIQNPRYQVTQFGKPVTLSCSQTLNHNVMYWYQQKSSQAPKLLFHYYDKDFNNEADTPDNFQSRRPNTSFCFLDIRSPGLGDTAMYLCATSGARHLLTYNEQFFGPGTRLTVL.

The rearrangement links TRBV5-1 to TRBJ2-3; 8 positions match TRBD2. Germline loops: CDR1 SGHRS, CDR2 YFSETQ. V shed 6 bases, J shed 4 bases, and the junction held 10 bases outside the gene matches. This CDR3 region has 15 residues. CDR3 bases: TGCGCCAGCACCCCAGGCGGGGGGCATTCAGATACGCAGTATTTT. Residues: CASTPGGGHSDTQYF. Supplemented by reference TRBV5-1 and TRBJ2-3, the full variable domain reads KAGVTQTPRYLIKTRGQQVTLSCSPISGHRSVSWYQQTPGQGLQFLFEYFSETQRNKGNFPGRFSGRQFSNSRSEMNVSTLELGDSALYLCASTPGGGHSDTQYFGPGTRLTVL.